The 8 T cell receptor beta chains reported below all come from one sample, sequenced in a study of T cell changes during pregnancy in multiple sclerosis. Some clones are missing from TCRdb's copy, which holds only in-frame ones; the method was immunoSEQ multiplex PCR. The table shows roughly 90,000 clones, with 90% to 95% occurring only once. Sequenced here: peripheral blood, sampled in the third trimester of pregnancy. The receptors here all came from a female donor with multiple sclerosis, enrolled in a pregnancy study.

The gene calls are TRBV2 and TRBJ2-1; the match to TRBD2 covers 11 bases. V gave up 9 bases and J gave up 1 base; unmatched junction bases: 5. The germline V gene encodes CDR1 SNHLY and CDR2 FYNNEI. There are 15 residues in the CDR3. CDR3 loop: CASIAGGPSYNEQFF. In DNA form, the CDR3 reads TGTGCCAGTATAGCGGGAGGGCCTTCCTACAATGAGCAGTTCTTC.

This chain uses TRBV10-3 with TRBJ2-7, with TRBD2 identical over 10 bases. Germline V CDR1 and CDR2: ENHRY, SYGVKD. The CDR3 extends over 16 amino acids. V shed 3 bases and J 1 base; nucleotides not matched to a gene: 6. CDR3 in amino acids: CAISEPGLASSYEQYF. The CDR3 DNA sequence: TGTGCCATCAGTGAACCGGGACTAGCGTCATCCTACGAGCAGTACTTC.

The V and J genes are TRBV30 and TRBJ1-1; the D is unclear. Germline V CDR1 and CDR2: GTSNPN, SVGIG (reference sequence). With 5 bases removed from V and 4 bases from J, the gap between germline ends came to 17 bases. This CDR3 is 14 amino acids long. CDR3: CAWEFGERSTEAFF. The DNA for the CDR3 is TGTGCCTGGGAGTTCGGGGAACGGAGCACTGAAGCTTTCTTT.

This chain uses TRBV28 with TRBJ2-7; 7 bases agree with TRBD2. Trimming took 3 bases from V and 7 from J; bases not matched to a gene: 9. The V gene's germline CDR1 is MDHEN and CDR2 SYDVKM. The CDR3 is 14 residues long. CDR3 bases: TGTGCCAGCAGTTTTCGGCGGGAGTTTGGGGAGCAGTACTTC. Amino acid sequence: CASSFRREFGEQYF.

V gene TRBV7-6 combines with J gene TRBJ2-6; 11 bases fit TRBD2. V lost 5 bases to trimming and J lost 0 bases; unmatched junction nucleotides: 12. This CDR3 contains 20 residues. Germline V lookup: CDR1 SGHVS, CDR2 FNYEAQ. CDR3 bases: TGTGCCAGCAGCACCTCCTGGACTAGCGGGCCGGACTCTGGGGCCAACGTCCTGACTTTC. Translated, it gives CASSTSWTSGPDSGANVLTF.

This clone was seen repeatedly, ten times or more. V is TRBV28 and J is TRBJ2-3; TRBD2 agrees at 8 bases. The V segment lost 10 bases and the J segment 2 bases; nucleotides outside the gene matches: 8. Per the germline V gene, CDR1 is MDHEN and CDR2 is SYDVKM. This CDR3 has 14 amino acids. CDR3 amino acids: CATKAGLDTDTQYF. CDR3 DNA sequence: TGTGCCACCAAAGCGGGACTAGACACAGATACGCAGTATTTT. The full variable domain, with the rest looked up from reference TRBV28 and TRBJ2-3, is DVKVTQSSRYLVKRTGEKVFLECVQDMDHENMFWYRQDPGLGLRLIYFSYDVKMKEKGDIPEGYSVSREKKERFSLILESASTNQTSMYLCATKAGLDTDTQYFGPGTRLTVL.

The gene calls are TRBV5-1 and TRBJ2-7, with a possible D match to TRBD1 (6 bases). CDR3 length: 16 amino acids. Germline lookup yields CDR1 SGHRS and CDR2 YFSETQ. Trimming stripped 0 bases from V and 0 bases from J, with 13 bases between. The CDR3 DNA reads as TGCGCCAGCAGCTTGGCGGTTTCAGGGGACTCCTACGAGCAGTACTTC. It specifies CASSLAVSGDSYEQYF.

The chain recombines TRBV4-3 with TRBJ2-7, with D possibly being TRBD2 (6 bases). Germline assignment: CDR1 LGHNA and CDR2 YSLEER. The CDR3 consists of 15 residues. Trimming took off 0 bases at V and 2 bases at J, with 11 bases between the two ends. The CDR3 is CASSQESGPTYEQYF. CDR3 nucleotides: TGCGCCAGCAGCCAAGAAAGCGGGCCGACCTACGAGCAGTACTTC.